This is a list of T cell receptor beta chains from one sample in a study of a mutant IDH1 vaccine in newly diagnosed glioma. These receptors are not linked to any known antigen. The data were produced by immunoSEQ multiplex PCR, yet TCRdb's version contains in-frame clones alone and is incomplete. The table records tens of thousands of clones, more than 70% of them present only once. The source material was PBMCs, sampled from a glioma patient whose treatment included an IDH1 peptide vaccine. The receptors stem from a woman in her 50s with glioma. Each CDR3 is given with its conserved first and last residue. A D gene is named only where the DNA matches it firmly. Clone size is not always given. Where it is, it says once, few, many or a class for expanded clones.

clone_size: once; v_call: TRBV7-4; j_call: TRBJ2-5; d_call: TRBD2; cdr3_aa: CASSLISGIQETQYF; cdr3_nt: TGTGCCAGCAGCTTGATTAGCGGGATCCAAGAGACCCAGTACTTC
clone_size: NA; v_call: TRBV7-9; j_call: TRBJ2-1; d_call: NA; cdr3_aa: CASSPQGPYNEQFF; cdr3_nt: TGTGCCAGCAGCCCGCAGGGCCCATACAATGAGCAGTTCTTC
clone_size: NA; v_call: TRBV14; j_call: TRBJ2-1; d_call: TRBD2; cdr3_aa: CASSHQGASGRHYNEQFF; cdr3_nt: TGTGCCAGCAGCCACCAGGGGGCTAGCGGGAGGCATTACAATGAGCAGTTCTTC
clone_size: NA; v_call: TRBV7-6; j_call: TRBJ2-3; d_call: NA; cdr3_aa: CASSLALGTKGGDTQYF; cdr3_nt: TGTGCCAGCAGCTTAGCGTTGGGGACAAAAGGAGGGGATACGCAGTATTTT
clone_size: NA; v_call: TRBV28; j_call: TRBJ2-7; d_call: NA; cdr3_aa: CASSQGGGHEQYF; cdr3_nt: TGTGCCAGCAGCCAGGGGGGGGGCCACGAGCAGTACTTC
clone_size: NA; v_call: TRBV28; j_call: TRBJ2-3; d_call: TRBD2; cdr3_aa: CASRLAGVGDTQYF; cdr3_nt: TGTGCCAGCAGGCTAGCGGGAGTTGGAGATACGCAGTATTTT
clone_size: once; v_call: TRBV6-6; j_call: TRBJ2-7; d_call: TRBD1; cdr3_aa: CASSSSGTGSYEQYF; cdr3_nt: TGTGCCAGCAGTTCGTCCGGGACAGGGTCTTACGAGCAGTACTTC
clone_size: NA; v_call: TRBV27; j_call: TRBJ2-1; d_call: TRBD2; cdr3_aa: CASSFWREYNEQFF; cdr3_nt: TGTGCCAGCAGTTTTTGGCGGGAGTACAATGAGCAGTTCTTC
clone_size: NA; v_call: TRBV5-5; j_call: TRBJ2-2; d_call: NA; cdr3_aa: CAGRPLAVTGELFF; cdr3_nt: TGTGCCGGCCGACCGCTAGCAGTTACCGGGGAGCTGTTTTTT
clone_size: NA; v_call: TRBV9; j_call: TRBJ2-7; d_call: TRBD1; cdr3_aa: CASSVGQGYYEQYF; cdr3_nt: TGTGCCAGCAGCGTGGGACAGGGATACTACGAGCAGTACTTC
clone_size: once; v_call: TRBV28; j_call: TRBJ2-7; d_call: NA; cdr3_aa: CASSFGGHSYEQYF; cdr3_nt: TGTGCCAGCAGTTTTGGGGGTCATTCCTACGAGCAGTACTTC
clone_size: NA; v_call: TRBV5-4; j_call: TRBJ1-1; d_call: NA; cdr3_aa: CASSFWGTDTEAFF; cdr3_nt: TGTGCCAGCAGCTTTTGGGGTACTGACACTGAAGCTTTCTTT
clone_size: NA; v_call: TRBV4-2; j_call: TRBJ1-4; d_call: NA; cdr3_aa: CASSQIQGSNEKLFF; cdr3_nt: TGTGCCAGCAGCCAGATACAGGGTTCCAATGAAAAACTGTTTTTT
clone_size: NA; v_call: TRBV6-1; j_call: TRBJ1-5; d_call: NA; cdr3_aa: CASSEEFSGNQPQHF; cdr3_nt: TGTGCCAGCAGTGAAGAGTTCTCGGGCAATCAGCCCCAGCATTTT
clone_size: NA; v_call: TRBV2; j_call: TRBJ1-1; d_call: NA; cdr3_aa: CASSVGAPRAEAFF; cdr3_nt: TGTGCCAGCAGTGTGGGCGCCCCGAGGGCTGAAGCTTTCTTT
clone_size: NA; v_call: TRBV2; j_call: TRBJ1-2; d_call: NA; cdr3_aa: CACQRGYGYTF; cdr3_nt: TGTGCCTGTCAGAGGGGCTATGGCTACACCTTC
clone_size: NA; v_call: TRBV9; j_call: TRBJ1-5; d_call: NA; cdr3_aa: CASSVEGYQPQHF; cdr3_nt: TGTGCCAGCAGCGTAGAAGGCTATCAGCCCCAGCATTTT
clone_size: NA; v_call: TRBV7-9; j_call: TRBJ2-1; d_call: TRBD1; cdr3_aa: CASSLVEVPGQSYNEQFF; cdr3_nt: TGTGCCAGCAGCTTAGTTGAAGTGCCGGGACAGAGCTACAATGAGCAGTTCTTC
clone_size: NA; v_call: TRBV10-3; j_call: TRBJ2-1; d_call: NA; cdr3_aa: CAISESRLLYNEQFF; cdr3_nt: TGTGCCATCAGTGAGTCGAGGCTACTCTACAATGAGCAGTTCTTC
clone_size: NA; v_call: TRBV4-1; j_call: TRBJ2-1; d_call: TRBD2; cdr3_aa: CASSQVAGVRLNEQFF; cdr3_nt: TGCGCCAGCAGCCAAGTAGCGGGAGTCCGCCTGAATGAGCAGTTCTTC
clone_size: NA; v_call: TRBV7-3; j_call: TRBJ2-2; d_call: TRBD2; cdr3_aa: CASSQTSGNTGELFF; cdr3_nt: TGTGCCAGCAGCCAGACTAGCGGGAACACCGGGGAGCTGTTTTTT
clone_size: NA; v_call: TRBV5-4; j_call: TRBJ1-2; d_call: NA; cdr3_aa: CASTPSAGGNYGYTF; cdr3_nt: TGTGCCAGCACACCCTCAGCGGGGGGGAACTATGGCTACACCTTC
clone_size: few; v_call: TRBV7-6; j_call: TRBJ1-4; d_call: NA; cdr3_aa: CASSLGLNEKLFF; cdr3_nt: TGTGCCAGCAGCTTAGGGCTTAATGAAAAACTGTTTTTT
clone_size: NA; v_call: TRBV11-3; j_call: TRBJ2-3; d_call: TRBD2; cdr3_aa: CASRNGLASTDTQYF; cdr3_nt: TGTGCCAGCAGGAATGGACTAGCTAGCACAGATACGCAGTATTTT
clone_size: few; v_call: TRBV7-9; j_call: TRBJ1-2; d_call: NA; cdr3_aa: CASSFSDSFVYGYTF; cdr3_nt: TGTGCCAGCAGCTTTTCCGACAGTTTCGTCTATGGCTACACCTTC
clone_size: NA; v_call: TRBV2; j_call: TRBJ2-1; d_call: NA; cdr3_aa: CASSGGIAVSYNEQFF; cdr3_nt: TGTGCCAGCAGTGGGGGGATAGCGGTCTCCTACAATGAGCAGTTCTTC
clone_size: NA; v_call: TRBV28; j_call: TRBJ1-2; d_call: TRBD1; cdr3_aa: CASKHRGGYTF; cdr3_nt: TGTGCCAGCAAGCACAGGGGCGGCTACACCTTC
clone_size: NA; v_call: TRBV7-9; j_call: TRBJ2-3; d_call: NA; cdr3_aa: CASSLEAGSVTDTQYF; cdr3_nt: TGTGCCAGCAGCTTAGAGGCAGGGAGTGTAACAGATACGCAGTATTTT
clone_size: NA; v_call: TRBV30; j_call: TRBJ2-1; d_call: TRBD1; cdr3_aa: CACDRGIYNEQFF; cdr3_nt: TGTGCCTGCGACAGGGGAATATACAATGAGCAGTTCTTC
clone_size: NA; v_call: TRBV6-6; j_call: TRBJ2-2; d_call: NA; cdr3_aa: CASNLGVNTGELFF; cdr3_nt: TGTGCCAGCAATCTAGGGGTTAACACCGGGGAGCTGTTTTTT
clone_size: NA; v_call: TRBV6-5; j_call: TRBJ2-3; d_call: TRBD2; cdr3_aa: CASRYSGLSTDTQYF; cdr3_nt: TGTGCCAGCAGATATAGCGGGCTTAGCACAGATACGCAGTATTTT
clone_size: NA; v_call: TRBV14; j_call: TRBJ1-2; d_call: TRBD1; cdr3_aa: CASSLTPGQRPYGYTF; cdr3_nt: TGTGCCAGCAGCCTGACTCCGGGACAGAGGCCCTATGGCTACACCTTC
clone_size: NA; v_call: TRBV20-1; j_call: TRBJ1-1; d_call: NA; cdr3_aa: CSAKMNTEAFF; cdr3_nt: TGCAGTGCTAAAATGAACACTGAAGCTTTCTTT
clone_size: NA; v_call: TRBV5-1; j_call: TRBJ1-4; d_call: NA; cdr3_aa: CASSSSGTRGERLFF; cdr3_nt: TGCGCCAGCAGCTCCTCCGGGACACGCGGGGAGAGACTGTTTTTT
clone_size: NA; v_call: TRBV18; j_call: TRBJ1-1; d_call: NA; cdr3_aa: CASSPPGSGEAFF; cdr3_nt: TGTGCCAGCTCACCACCAGGGTCGGGTGAAGCTTTCTTT
clone_size: NA; v_call: TRBV2; j_call: TRBJ2-1; d_call: NA; cdr3_aa: CASSDLGFHEQFF; cdr3_nt: TGTGCCAGCAGTGATTTGGGGTTCCATGAGCAGTTCTTC
clone_size: NA; v_call: TRBV7-9; j_call: TRBJ2-7; d_call: NA; cdr3_aa: CASSLGQTRGYEQYF; cdr3_nt: TGTGCCAGCAGCTTAGGTCAGACTCGGGGCTACGAGCAGTACTTC
clone_size: NA; v_call: TRBV6-1; j_call: TRBJ1-2; d_call: NA; cdr3_aa: CASSERWGAEGNGYTF; cdr3_nt: TGTGCCAGCAGTGAACGGTGGGGGGCAGAAGGGAATGGCTACACCTTC
clone_size: NA; v_call: TRBV28; j_call: TRBJ1-4; d_call: NA; cdr3_aa: CASSLIHATNEKLFF; cdr3_nt: TGTGCCAGCAGTTTGATACACGCAACTAATGAAAAACTGTTTTTT
clone_size: NA; v_call: TRBV5-1; j_call: TRBJ1-2; d_call: NA; cdr3_aa: CASSSFQGDYGYTF; cdr3_nt: TGCGCCAGCAGCTCGTTTCAGGGAGACTATGGCTACACCTTC
clone_size: NA; v_call: TRBV28; j_call: TRBJ1-4; d_call: NA; cdr3_aa: CASSPYSATNEKLFF; cdr3_nt: TGTGCCAGCAGTCCCTACAGTGCAACTAATGAAAAACTGTTTTTT
clone_size: NA; v_call: TRBV6-5; j_call: TRBJ2-7; d_call: TRBD2; cdr3_aa: CASSYKGGRSSYEQYF; cdr3_nt: TGTGCCAGCAGTTACAAAGGCGGGAGGAGCTCCTACGAGCAGTACTTC
clone_size: NA; v_call: TRBV11-3; j_call: TRBJ2-2; d_call: NA; cdr3_aa: CASSLVGPPLDTGELFF; cdr3_nt: TGTGCCAGCAGCTTAGTAGGGCCCCCGCTGGACACCGGGGAGCTGTTTTTT
clone_size: once; v_call: TRBV2; j_call: TRBJ1-5; d_call: NA; cdr3_aa: CASKQANQPQHF; cdr3_nt: TGTGCCAGCAAACAGGCCAATCAGCCCCAGCATTTT
clone_size: NA; v_call: TRBV19; j_call: TRBJ2-3; d_call: NA; cdr3_aa: CASSMQRGGSADTQYF; cdr3_nt: TGTGCCAGTAGTATGCAGAGGGGGGGTAGCGCAGATACGCAGTATTTT
clone_size: NA; v_call: TRBV4-1; j_call: TRBJ2-1; d_call: TRBD2; cdr3_aa: CASSSGLAGYNEQFF; cdr3_nt: TGCGCCAGCAGCTCGGGACTAGCGGGATACAATGAGCAGTTCTTC
clone_size: once; v_call: TRBV5-1; j_call: TRBJ2-7; d_call: NA; cdr3_aa: CASSLAGQGFYEQYF; cdr3_nt: TGCGCCAGCAGCTTAGCCGGTCAGGGTTTCTACGAGCAGTACTTC
clone_size: once; v_call: TRBV5-8; j_call: TRBJ2-3; d_call: NA; cdr3_aa: CASSLEQRTDTQYF; cdr3_nt: TGTGCCAGCAGCTTGGAGCAGCGCACAGATACGCAGTATTTT
clone_size: NA; v_call: TRBV6-5; j_call: TRBJ1-1; d_call: NA; cdr3_aa: CASSYSRGNTEAFF; cdr3_nt: TGTGCCAGCAGTTACTCGAGGGGGAACACTGAAGCTTTCTTT